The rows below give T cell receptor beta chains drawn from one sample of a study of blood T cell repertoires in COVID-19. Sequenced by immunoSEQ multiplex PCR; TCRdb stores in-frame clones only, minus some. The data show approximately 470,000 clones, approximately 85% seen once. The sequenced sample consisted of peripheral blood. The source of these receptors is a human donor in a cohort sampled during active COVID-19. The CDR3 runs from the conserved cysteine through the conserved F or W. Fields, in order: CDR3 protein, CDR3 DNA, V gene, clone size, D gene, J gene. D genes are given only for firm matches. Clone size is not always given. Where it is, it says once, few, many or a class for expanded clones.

CDR3aa: CASSIPRQGSEGYTF; CDR3nt: TGTGCCAGTAGTATCCCCCGACAGGGATCGGAGGGCTACACCTTC; v_gene: TRBV19; abundance: few; d_gene: TRBD1; j_gene: TRBJ1-2
CDR3aa: CASSQEIRSGIDVHQPQHF; CDR3nt: TGCGCCAGCAGCCAAGAGATAAGGTCAGGCATCGACGTCCATCAGCCCCAGCATTTT; v_gene: TRBV4-1; abundance: -; d_gene: -; j_gene: TRBJ1-5
CDR3aa: CASSLQFRDRGRLNEKLFF; CDR3nt: TGCGCCAGCAGCCTGCAGTTCCGGGACAGGGGCCGTTTAAATGAAAAACTGTTTTTT; v_gene: TRBV4-1; abundance: -; d_gene: TRBD1; j_gene: TRBJ1-4
CDR3aa: CASSQQETQYF; CDR3nt: TGCGCCAGCAGCCAACAAGAGACCCAGTACTTC; v_gene: TRBV5-1; abundance: many; d_gene: -; j_gene: TRBJ2-5
CDR3aa: CASSPGTTGNTIYF; CDR3nt: TGTGCCAGCAGTCCAGGCACAACTGGAAACACCATATATTTT; v_gene: TRBV6-5; abundance: -; d_gene: -; j_gene: TRBJ1-3
CDR3aa: CAWSTDGVGYTF; CDR3nt: TGTGCCTGGAGCACCGACGGGGTGGGCTACACCTTC; v_gene: TRBV30; abundance: -; d_gene: -; j_gene: TRBJ1-2
CDR3aa: CASSPGQPYNSPLHF; CDR3nt: TGTGCCAGCAGCCCAGGACAGCCCTATAATTCACCCCTCCACTTT; v_gene: TRBV11-1; abundance: -; d_gene: -; j_gene: TRBJ1-6
CDR3aa: CASSLDLQIGEQFF; CDR3nt: TGTGCCAGCAGCTTGGATCTCCAGATTGGTGAGCAGTTCTTC; v_gene: TRBV5-6; abundance: -; d_gene: -; j_gene: TRBJ2-1
CDR3aa: CASLADSYNEQFF; CDR3nt: TGTGCCAGCCTAGCGGATTCCTACAATGAGCAGTTCTTC; v_gene: TRBV6-5; abundance: -; d_gene: TRBD2; j_gene: TRBJ2-1
CDR3aa: CASSSRTGGQETQYF; CDR3nt: TGTGCCAGCAGTTCTCGGACAGGGGGCCAAGAGACCCAGTACTTC; v_gene: TRBV27; abundance: -; d_gene: TRBD1; j_gene: TRBJ2-5
CDR3aa: CASSFTGAKNIQYF; CDR3nt: TGTGCCAGCAGCTTTACCGGGGCCAAAAACATTCAGTACTTC; v_gene: TRBV5-4; abundance: -; d_gene: -; j_gene: TRBJ2-4
CDR3aa: CASSEAGRGRPLHF; CDR3nt: TGTGCCAGCAGTGAAGCGGGGAGGGGTCGGCCCCTCCACTTT; v_gene: TRBV6-1; abundance: -; d_gene: -; j_gene: TRBJ1-6
CDR3aa: CASSLRVSPYNEQFF; CDR3nt: TGTGCCAGCAGCCTGCGGGTCTCCCCTTACAATGAGCAGTTCTTC; v_gene: TRBV7-9; abundance: -; d_gene: -; j_gene: TRBJ2-1
CDR3aa: CASWTGGLYGYTF; CDR3nt: TGTGCCAGCTGGACGGGAGGTCTCTATGGCTACACCTTC; v_gene: TRBV28; abundance: -; d_gene: -; j_gene: TRBJ1-2
CDR3aa: CSAPKLDTQYF; CDR3nt: TGCAGTGCCCCTAAGCTTGATACGCAGTATTTT; v_gene: TRBV20-1; abundance: -; d_gene: -; j_gene: TRBJ2-3
CDR3aa: CASSIMGNTEAFF; CDR3nt: TGTGCCAGCTCCATTATGGGCAACACTGAAGCTTTCTTT; v_gene: TRBV7-3; abundance: once; d_gene: -; j_gene: TRBJ1-1
CDR3aa: CASSPTGYGEAFF; CDR3nt: TGTGCCAGCAGTCCCACAGGGTACGGTGAAGCTTTCTTT; v_gene: TRBV27; abundance: -; d_gene: -; j_gene: TRBJ1-1
CDR3aa: CASSDTSGRAKNEQFF; CDR3nt: TGTGCCAGCAGCGATACTAGCGGGAGGGCAAAGAATGAGCAGTTCTTC; v_gene: TRBV7-2; abundance: -; d_gene: TRBD2; j_gene: TRBJ2-1
CDR3aa: CAINQRTGGRDTQYF; CDR3nt: TGTGCCATCAATCAACGGACAGGGGGCCGAGATACGCAGTATTTT; v_gene: TRBV10-3; abundance: -; d_gene: TRBD1; j_gene: TRBJ2-3
CDR3aa: CATSRGQVDEKLFF; CDR3nt: TGTGCCACCAGCAGAGGGCAGGTGGATGAAAAACTGTTTTTT; v_gene: TRBV15; abundance: -; d_gene: -; j_gene: TRBJ1-4
CDR3aa: CASSLAGSMNTEAFF; CDR3nt: TGCGCCAGCAGCTTGGCCGGGAGCATGAACACTGAAGCTTTCTTT; v_gene: TRBV5-1; abundance: once; d_gene: -; j_gene: TRBJ1-1
CDR3aa: CASKPTGFNTGELFF; CDR3nt: TGTGCCAGTAAGCCGACGGGGTTCAACACCGGGGAGCTGTTTTTT; v_gene: TRBV19; abundance: many; d_gene: -; j_gene: TRBJ2-2
CDR3aa: CASSNYGQGAGDTQYF; CDR3nt: TGTGCCAGCAGCAACTACGGACAGGGGGCCGGAGATACGCAGTATTTT; v_gene: TRBV9; abundance: -; d_gene: TRBD1; j_gene: TRBJ2-3
CDR3aa: CASSFFEEQYF; CDR3nt: TGTGCCAGCAGTTTTTTCGAGGAGCAGTACTTC; v_gene: TRBV12-3/TRBV12-4; abundance: -; d_gene: -; j_gene: TRBJ2-7
CDR3aa: CASSRLASGSYEQYF; CDR3nt: TGTGCCAGCAGCCGCCTGGCTAGCGGGAGCTACGAGCAGTACTTC; v_gene: TRBV3-1/TRBV3-2; abundance: -; d_gene: TRBD2; j_gene: TRBJ2-7
CDR3aa: CASSEWGGLGANVLTF; CDR3nt: TGTGCCAGCAGTGAATGGGGGGGGCTTGGGGCCAACGTCCTGACTTTC; v_gene: TRBV25-1; abundance: -; d_gene: -; j_gene: TRBJ2-6
CDR3aa: CASSSRLAGHTDTQYF; CDR3nt: TGTGCCAGCAGCAGCCGACTAGCGGGACACACAGATACGCAGTATTTT; v_gene: TRBV11-1; abundance: -; d_gene: TRBD2; j_gene: TRBJ2-3
CDR3aa: CASSQTGQEAFF; CDR3nt: TGTGCCAGCTCACAAACAGGCCAAGAAGCTTTCTTT; v_gene: TRBV18; abundance: -; d_gene: -; j_gene: TRBJ1-1
CDR3aa: CASRPAGTGANVLTF; CDR3nt: TGTGCCAGCAGGCCTGCAGGAACTGGGGCCAACGTCCTGACTTTC; v_gene: TRBV27; abundance: -; d_gene: -; j_gene: TRBJ2-6
CDR3aa: CASSLGQVGETQYF; CDR3nt: TGTGCCAGCTCCCTCGGACAGGTCGGGGAGACCCAGTACTTC; v_gene: TRBV18; abundance: -; d_gene: TRBD1; j_gene: TRBJ2-5
CDR3aa: CASSHTGGINYNSPLHF; CDR3nt: TGCGCCAGCAGCCATACGGGGGGAATAAACTATAATTCACCCCTCCACTTT; v_gene: TRBV4-3; abundance: -; d_gene: -; j_gene: TRBJ1-6
CDR3aa: CASSQEFTSGFDEQFF; CDR3nt: TGTGCCAGCAGCCAGGAATTCACTAGCGGGTTCGATGAGCAGTTCTTC; v_gene: TRBV7-9; abundance: -; d_gene: TRBD2; j_gene: TRBJ2-1
CDR3aa: CSGTVRGRGAGYGYTF; CDR3nt: TGCAGCGGGACCGTAAGGGGTCGAGGTGCCGGTTATGGCTACACCTTC; v_gene: TRBV29-1; abundance: -; d_gene: -; j_gene: TRBJ1-2
CDR3aa: CASSPGQGNVYGYTF; CDR3nt: TGCGCCAGCAGCCCCGGACAGGGGAACGTCTATGGCTACACCTTC; v_gene: TRBV5-1; abundance: -; d_gene: TRBD1; j_gene: TRBJ1-2
CDR3aa: CASSHLGGMNTEAFF; CDR3nt: TGTGCCAGCAGCCATCTTGGAGGAATGAACACTGAAGCTTTCTTT; v_gene: TRBV3-1/TRBV3-2; abundance: -; d_gene: -; j_gene: TRBJ1-1
CDR3aa: CSASLAFSYNEQFF; CDR3nt: TGCAGTGCTAGTCTAGCTTTCTCCTACAATGAGCAGTTCTTC; v_gene: TRBV20-1; abundance: -; d_gene: -; j_gene: TRBJ2-1
CDR3aa: CASSRDRALSGELFF; CDR3nt: TGCGCCAGCAGCCGGGACAGAGCTCTTTCAGGGGAGCTGTTTTTT; v_gene: TRBV5-1; abundance: -; d_gene: TRBD1; j_gene: TRBJ2-2
CDR3aa: CASSGQADSYGYTF; CDR3nt: TGTGCCAGCAGCGGACAGGCGGATAGCTATGGCTACACCTTC; v_gene: TRBV2; abundance: -; d_gene: TRBD1; j_gene: TRBJ1-2
CDR3aa: CASSLGDRAYEQYF; CDR3nt: TGCGCCAGCAGCTTGGGGGACAGAGCCTACGAGCAGTACTTC; v_gene: TRBV5-1; abundance: once; d_gene: TRBD1; j_gene: TRBJ2-7
CDR3aa: CASSLAGQDTGGYTF; CDR3nt: TGCGCCAGCAGCTTGGCCGGACAGGACACGGGGGGCTACACCTTC; v_gene: TRBV5-1; abundance: -; d_gene: TRBD1; j_gene: TRBJ1-2
CDR3aa: CASSFPPGEQYF; CDR3nt: TGTGCCAGCAGCTTTCCACCAGGGGAGCAGTACTTC; v_gene: TRBV5-4; abundance: -; d_gene: -; j_gene: TRBJ2-7
CDR3aa: CASSAPLAAGTDTQYF; CDR3nt: TGTGCCAGCAGTGCCCCCTTAGCGGCAGGCACAGATACGCAGTATTTT; v_gene: TRBV2; abundance: -; d_gene: -; j_gene: TRBJ2-3
CDR3aa: CASSYMTSGRFNVEQFF; CDR3nt: TGCGCCAGCAGCTACATGACTAGCGGGAGATTTAATGTTGAGCAGTTCTTC; v_gene: TRBV5-1; abundance: -; d_gene: TRBD2; j_gene: TRBJ2-1
CDR3aa: CASNREAFGNEQFF; CDR3nt: TGTGCCAGCAACCGGGAGGCCTTTGGAAATGAGCAGTTCTTC; v_gene: TRBV6-5; abundance: -; d_gene: TRBD2; j_gene: TRBJ2-1
CDR3aa: CAWSVQGRGVNGNTIYF; CDR3nt: TGTGCCTGGAGTGTACAGGGGCGGGGGGTCAATGGAAACACCATATATTTT; v_gene: TRBV30; abundance: -; d_gene: TRBD1; j_gene: TRBJ1-3
CDR3aa: CASSRTGREDTQYF; CDR3nt: TGTGCCAGCAGCCGGACAGGCCGGGAAGATACGCAGTATTTT; v_gene: TRBV6-6; abundance: -; d_gene: TRBD1; j_gene: TRBJ2-3